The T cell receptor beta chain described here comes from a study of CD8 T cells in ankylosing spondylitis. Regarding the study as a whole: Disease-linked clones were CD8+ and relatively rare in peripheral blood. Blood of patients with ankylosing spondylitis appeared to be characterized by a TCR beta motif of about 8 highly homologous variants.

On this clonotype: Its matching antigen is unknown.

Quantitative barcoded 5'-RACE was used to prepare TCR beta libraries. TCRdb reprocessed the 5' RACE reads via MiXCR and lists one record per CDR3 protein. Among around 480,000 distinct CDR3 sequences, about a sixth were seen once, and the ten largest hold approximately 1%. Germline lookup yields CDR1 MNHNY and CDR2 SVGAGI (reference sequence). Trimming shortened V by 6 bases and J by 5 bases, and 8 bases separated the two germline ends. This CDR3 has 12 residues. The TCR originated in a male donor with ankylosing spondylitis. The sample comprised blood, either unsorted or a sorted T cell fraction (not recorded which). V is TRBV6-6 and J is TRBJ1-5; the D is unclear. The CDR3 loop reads CASRSGDQPQHF. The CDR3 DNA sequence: TGTGCCAGCAGAAGTGGAGATCAGCCCCAGCATTTT.